The T cell receptor beta chain under discussion was sequenced for a study of shared T cell receptors in the human thymus. Germline assignment: CDR1 MGHRA and CDR2 YSYEKL. This CDR3 is built from 14 residues. Trimming removed 0 bases at V and 4 bases at J, with 9 bases between. Libraries were prepared by immunoSEQ multiplex PCR; TCRdb keeps only in-frame clonotypes and omits some of them. The sample has hundreds of thousands of clones; 70% to 90% are singletons. The sample was also linked to a second study, of human thymus T cells. As that report states: Corrective heart surgery yielded the resections from which the thymus tissue came. Across thymic and blood repertoires, the usage of V and J genes appeared to be biased. Unrelated individuals were reported by related research to share highly overlapping thymic repertoires.

The clonotype originates from a boy under two years old with a congenital heart defect. Sequences were obtained from thymocytes. The rearrangement links TRBV4-1 to TRBJ1-1, with D possibly being TRBD1 (6 bases). The DNA for the CDR3 is TGCGCCAGCAGCCAAGATCAGACAGGCACTGAAGCTTTCTTT. Its protein is CASSQDQTGTEAFF.